This TCR beta chain was captured in a study of shared clonotypes between healthy human individuals. Only in-frame clones appear in the TCRdb table, and some are missing; sequencing was by immunoSEQ multiplex PCR. The table includes about 710,000 clones, approximately 73% detected once. Sequencing used memory CD4+ T cells sorted from blood. The subset: CD45RA-negative fraction. The receptor comes from a woman between 25 and 40 years old in good health.

The CDR3 sequence: CASSQPWGQGKLFF. The CDR3 nucleotides are TGCGCCAGCAGCCAACCTTGGGGACAGGGAAAACTGTTTTTT. This rearrangement joins TRBV4-1 to TRBJ1-4; TRBD1 matches 9 bases. Germline lookup yields CDR1 MGHRA and CDR2 YSYEKL. V lost 2 bases to trimming and J lost 10 bases; unmatched junction nucleotides: 5. This CDR3 is built from 14 residues.